One sample yielded the 14 T cell receptor beta chains listed below, sequenced in a study of beta chain features in type 1 diabetes. Study findings and constraints: The study found moderately but significantly shorter TCRB CDR3s in all four CD4+ subsets of Type 1 diabetes patients.

Their recognized antigens are unknown. Since all of the isolated RNA was reverse transcribed, expressed TCRB transcripts were what got sequenced. Using immunoSEQ multiplex PCR, the repertoire was profiled, and TCRdb retains in-frame clones only, with some absent. The sample shows a few hundred thousand clones, about 24% of them seen only once. The source material was naive CD4+ T cells from blood. All receptors come from a woman aged 30 to 39 with type 1 diabetes.

V usage is TRBV9 and J usage is TRBJ2-3; TRBD2 aligns across 11 bases. The J segment lost 3 bases and the V segment lost 0 bases, leaving 3 bases of the junction unmatched. CDR3 size: 16 residues. From germline, CDR1 is SGDLS and CDR2 YYNGEE. This chain's CDR3 is CASSVEGTSGTDTQYF. As DNA, the CDR3 is TGTGCCAGCAGCGTAGAGGGGACTAGCGGAACAGATACGCAGTATTTT.

The V gene is TRBV28, the J gene TRBJ1-4; D is unresolved. V lost 7 bases to trimming and J lost 8 bases, with 20 bases between them. Germline V gives CDR1 MDHEN, CDR2 SYDVKM. The CDR3 has 15 residues. DNA for the CDR3: TGTGCCAGCACCCTTCGGGAAGGGTCGAAGGAAAAACTGTTTTTT. Its translation: CASTLREGSKEKLFF.

This chain joins TRBV29-1 and TRBJ2-1; the D is unclear. Germline V gene sequence: CDR1 SQVTM, CDR2 ANQGSEA. Trimming left V 4 bases short and J 0 bases short, with 10 bases between. The CDR3 loop spans 14 amino acids. The CDR3 DNA reads as TGCAGCGTTGTAGCAGAAAGCTCCTACAATGAGCAGTTCTTC. Translation gives CSVVAESSYNEQFF.

The chain uses TRBV9 and TRBJ2-2; possible D gene TRBD2, 6 bases. The V end lost 4 bases, the J end lost 0 bases, and 13 bases lay between the germline ends. Germline-derived CDR1 and CDR2 are SGDLS and YYNGEE. The CDR3 extends over 16 amino acids. The CDR3 DNA is TGTGCCAGCAGCTCCCGCGGGGACGCGAACACCGGGGAGCTGTTTTTT. Translated: CASSSRGDANTGELFF.

This clone was seen a handful of times. V gene TRBV6-6 combines with J gene TRBJ2-7, with 9 bases fitting TRBD2. This CDR3 has 14 residues. CDR1 and CDR2 (germline): MNHNY, SVGAGI (reference sequence). The V segment lost 0 bases and the J segment 4 bases; nucleotides outside the gene matches: 1. The CDR3 protein is CASSYSLAGYEQYF. DNA for the CDR3: TGTGCCAGCAGTTACTCGCTAGCGGGGTACGAGCAGTACTTC.

J is TRBJ2-5 and V is TRBV30; D might be TRBD1 (6 bases). Trimming left V 4 bases short and J 5 bases short, with 14 bases between. Looked up from germline, CDR1 is GTSNPN and CDR2 is SVGIG (reference sequence). This CDR3 region has 13 residues. The chain's CDR3 is CAWTFTGPETQYF. CDR3 in DNA: TGTGCCTGGACCTTTACAGGGCCCGAGACCCAGTACTTC.

The V call is TRBV11-3, the J call TRBJ2-1, with 8 bases identical to TRBD2. Trimming cost V 4 bases and J 10 bases; bases outside gene matches: 0. The CDR3 is 11 amino acids. Germline CDR1 is SGHNT and CDR2 is YENEEA. The CDR3 nucleotides read TGTGCCAGCAGCTCGGGGGGGGAGCAGTTCTTC. Translated, it gives CASSSGGEQFF.

The rearrangement links TRBV5-1 to TRBJ2-7; 9 bases are shared with TRBD1. Germline CDR1 is SGHRS and CDR2 is YFSETQ. This CDR3 is built from 14 residues. Trimming cost V 2 bases and J 4 bases; bases outside gene matches: 4. In DNA, the CDR3 is TGCGCCAGCAGCTTTGAGACAGGGGGATACGAGCAGTACTTC. This sequence encodes CASSFETGGYEQYF.

The V call is TRBV2, the J call TRBJ2-2; D possibly corresponds to TRBD1 (6 bases). The V end lost 4 bases, the J end lost 1 base, and 7 bases lay between the germline ends. CDR1 is SNHLY, CDR2 FYNNEI, per germline. This CDR3 comprises 14 residues. DNA of the CDR3: TGTGCCAGCAGTGTGGACAGGAACACCGGGGAGCTGTTTTTT. This sequence encodes CASSVDRNTGELFF.

The chain employs TRBV29-1 and TRBJ2-3; D is unclear. The CDR3 has 12 amino acids. Trimming shortened V by 8 bases and J by 4 bases, and 13 bases separated the two germline ends. Germline V lookup: CDR1 SQVTM, CDR2 ANQGSEA. CDR3: CSFGRSPDTQYF. In nucleotides, the CDR3 is TGCAGCTTTGGAAGGAGCCCAGATACGCAGTATTTT.

This rearrangement joins TRBV18 to TRBJ2-7; 9 bases map to TRBD1. In germline, CDR1 is KGHSH, CDR2 LQKENI. The CDR3 runs to 15 residues. The ends lost 3 bases at V and 6 bases at J; junction bases unmatched: 9. In DNA form, the CDR3 reads TGTGCCAGCTCACCCTCTACAGGGGGCTCTAGCGAGCAGTACTTC. Translation: CASSPSTGGSSEQYF.

V gene TRBV9 combines with J gene TRBJ2-7; D gene uncertain. There are 13 residues in the CDR3. V lost 4 bases, J lost 2 bases, and 10 bases lay in between. The germline V gene encodes CDR1 SGDLS and CDR2 YYNGEE. DNA for the CDR3: TGTGCCAGCAGCCTTACTCCTACCTACGAGCAGTACTTC. Translating it yields CASSLTPTYEQYF.

The rearrangement joins TRBV18 to TRBJ2-7, with TRBD1 matching 7 bases. Looked up from germline, CDR1 is KGHSH and CDR2 is LQKENI. V dropped 3 bases and J dropped 5; count of bases not matched to a gene: 1. The CDR3 is 12 amino acids. The CDR3 loop is CASSPDRDEQYF. In nucleotides, the CDR3 is TGTGCCAGCTCACCCGACAGGGACGAGCAGTACTTC.

This clone came up a few times. The chain recombines TRBV30 with TRBJ1-5; a possible D gene is TRBD1 (6 bases). With 5 bases removed from V and 3 bases from J, the gap between germline ends came to 8 bases. Germline-derived CDR1 and CDR2 are GTSNPN and SVGIG (reference sequence). CDR3 length: 12 residues. The CDR3 DNA follows: TGTGCCTGGGGACAGCTCAATCAGCCCCAGCATTTT. This sequence encodes CAWGQLNQPQHF.